The next 27 T cell receptor beta chains were all read from a single sample in a study of CXCR3-negative and CXCR3-positive naive CD8 T cells. General study points: Naive cells with CXCR3 showed TRB CDR3s that were more hydrophobic than those in CXCR3-negative naive cells.

Through 5' RACE with UMI labels, the TRB cDNA libraries were prepared. No DNA is given; TCRdb re-called the 5' RACE reads and lists each CDR3 protein once. The ten top clones account for less than 1.1%, within a sample of 95,000 to 100,000 distinct CDR3 sequences. These receptors have no identified antigens. The source material was naive CXCR3+ CD8+ T cells from blood. Specified subset: CD45RO-CCR7+CD27+CD95- naive CD8+ T cells expressing CXCR3 (TNR3+). All receptors derive from a human donor in good health. Some clones in this sample may be carry-over from other donors' samples.

CDR3 in amino acids: CASSPPGQGIHEQYF. The chain is built from TRBV28 and TRBJ2-7; TCRdb lists TRBD1, though no DNA is available to test this call. The CDR3 totals 15 residues. Germline V lookup: CDR1 MDHEN, CDR2 SYDVKM.

The V and J genes are TRBV29-1 and TRBJ2-1; checking the TCRdb D call of TRBD2 is not possible without DNA. Germline CDR1 reads SQVTM; CDR2 reads ANQGSEA. The CDR3 spans 15 residues. CDR3 loop: CSVEPASGPYNEQFF.

The J gene is TRBJ2-7, the V gene TRBV5-1; the D call from TCRdb, TRBD1, cannot be confirmed without DNA. CDR1 and CDR2 from the germline V gene are SGHRS and YFSETQ. This CDR3 is built from 15 residues. CDR3 amino acids: CASSLFLTATYEQYF.

The V call is TRBV7-8, the J call TRBJ2-2; TCRdb designates TRBD2, a call that cannot be tested without DNA. Germline V lookup: CDR1 SGHVS, CDR2 FQNEAQ. The length of the CDR3 is 17 residues. The CDR3 region is CASSLGIAGGHTGELFF.

This chain links TRBV3-1 with TRBJ1-2; TCRdb names TRBD1, which stays unverified in the absence of DNA. The CDR3 length is 17 residues. Germline values: CDR1 LGHDT, CDR2 YNNKEL (reference sequence). The CDR3 loop is CASSQEGQGYSNYGYTF.

The chain's CDR3 is CASSQDPGSRYEQYF. V and J are TRBV4-3 and TRBJ2-7. This CDR3 has 15 residues. In germline, CDR1 is LGHNA, CDR2 YSLEER.

V gene TRBV28 combines with J gene TRBJ2-1; TCRdb designates TRBD1, a call that cannot be tested without DNA. The CDR3 has 16 residues. Per the germline V gene, CDR1 is MDHEN and CDR2 is SYDVKM. The CDR3 sequence: CASSLGRVGYHNEQFF.

The chain carries TRBV7-9 and TRBJ2-7. The CDR3 is made up of 13 amino acids. Germline loops: CDR1 SEHNR, CDR2 FQNEAQ (reference sequence). CDR3 protein: CASSASAIYEQYF.

V usage is TRBV6-2 or TRBV6-3 and J usage is TRBJ2-2; TCRdb outputs TRBD1, but without DNA this stays unchecked. CDR1 MNHEY and CDR2 SVGEGT come from the germline V gene. This CDR3 is built from 17 residues. CDR3 amino acids: CASSYSDRGHDTGELFF.

The V call is TRBV6-4, the J call TRBJ2-1. Per germline, CDR1 MRHNA and CDR2 SNTAGT. The CDR3 is made up of 14 amino acids. The CDR3 sequence: CASKVGSSYNEQFF.

The chain links TRBV18 to TRBJ2-7; TCRdb reports TRBD1, a call that lacks DNA to check it against. From germline, CDR1 is KGHSH and CDR2 LQKENI. This CDR3 has 13 residues. The CDR3 loop reads CASSAGDPYEQYF.

CDR3: CASSQEPSGSGDEQYF. This chain uses TRBV4-2 with TRBJ2-7; TCRdb's D gene call, TRBD2, goes unchecked for lack of DNA. The CDR3 length is 16 residues. The germline gives CDR1 LGHNA, CDR2 YNFKEQ.

The CDR3 loop is CASSQSRGIAAYNEQFF. The chain employs TRBV4-3 and TRBJ2-1; with no DNA, the TCRdb D assignment of TRBD1 cannot be verified. The germline CDR1 and CDR2 sequences are LGHNA and YSLEER. The CDR3 is made up of 17 amino acids.

The chain links TRBV29-1 to TRBJ2-7; the TRBD2 assignment by TCRdb is unverifiable without DNA. This CDR3 is built from 14 residues. The germline CDR1 and CDR2 sequences are SQVTM and ANQGSEA. The CDR3 here is CSVALPRGGYEQYF.

The gene calls are TRBV15 and TRBJ2-3. Germline CDR1 LNHNV, CDR2 YYDKDF (reference sequence). The length of the CDR3 is 12 residues. The CDR3 reads CATSRGGDTQYF. The full variable domain, in which reference TRBV15 and TRBJ2-3 provide the parts outside the CDR3, is DAMVIQNPRYQVTQFGKPVTLSCSQTLNHNVMYWYQQKSSQAPKLLFHYYDKDFNNEADTPDNFQSRRPNTSFCFLDIRSPGLGDTAMYLCATSRGGDTQYFGPGTRLTVL.

V and J are TRBV4-3 and TRBJ2-7. This CDR3 region has 17 residues. Germline V CDR1 and CDR2: LGHNA, YSLEER. CDR3 sequence: CASSQGVGAGTTYEQYF.

The chain joins TRBV7-8 to TRBJ2-1; no DNA is available, so the TRBD1 call from TCRdb remains unchecked. This CDR3 is 15 amino acids long. CDR1 SGHVS and CDR2 FQNEAQ come from the germline V gene. The CDR3 is CASSATGTGYNEQFF.

This chain uses TRBV20-1 with TRBJ2-5; TCRdb calls TRBD2, which cannot be checked without DNA. The CDR3 has 15 residues. Germline values: CDR1 DFQATT, CDR2 SNEGSKA (reference sequence). This chain's CDR3 is CSARVERTIQETQYF.

V and J are TRBV28 and TRBJ1-2. Per the germline V gene, CDR1 is MDHEN and CDR2 is SYDVKM. CDR3 length: 13 residues. This chain's CDR3 is CASSVSANYGYTF.

The V and J genes are TRBV29-1 and TRBJ2-2; TCRdb names TRBD1, which stays unverified in the absence of DNA. Germline-derived CDR1 and CDR2 are SQVTM and ANQGSEA. The CDR3 is 12 amino acids. The CDR3 reads CSVVRGTGELFF.

CDR3 in amino acids: CASNSDPLAGVYNEQFF. This chain connects TRBV5-1 to TRBJ2-1; TCRdb picks TRBD2, but there is no DNA to check that call. The germline gives CDR1 SGHRS, CDR2 YFSETQ. The CDR3 has 17 residues.

The rearrangement joins TRBV12-3 or TRBV12-4 to TRBJ1-6; absent DNA, TCRdb's TRBD1 call cannot be checked. This CDR3 is 15 amino acids long. The CDR3 sequence is CASSSRDRGDSPLNF.

This chain connects TRBV12-3 or TRBV12-4 to TRBJ2-5; the D gene TCRdb calls, TRBD1, cannot be checked with no DNA. The CDR3 runs to 14 residues. The CDR3: CAIRLGGLEETQYF.

This sequence joins TRBV30 and TRBJ2-7; TCRdb's D gene call, TRBD1, goes unchecked for lack of DNA. The length of the CDR3 is 12 residues. Germline V gives CDR1 GTSNPN, CDR2 SVGIG (reference sequence). The CDR3: CAWGLQGNEQYF.

The chain joins TRBV10-3 to TRBJ2-1; TCRdb reports TRBD2, a call that lacks DNA to check it against. The CDR3 sequence is 17 residues long. CDR1 ENHRY and CDR2 SYGVKD come from the germline V gene. The CDR3: CATRTSGGDSSYNEQFF.

The chain joins TRBV7-9 to TRBJ2-5; as DNA is missing, the TRBD1 call by TCRdb cannot be tested. The CDR3 is 14 amino acids. CDR1 and CDR2 (germline): SEHNR, FQNEAQ (reference sequence). The CDR3 loop is CATRHGGTQETQYF.

V usage is TRBV7-2 and J usage is TRBJ1-2; TCRdb's D gene call, TRBD1, goes unchecked for lack of DNA. The CDR3 extends over 14 amino acids. Germline V gives CDR1 SGHTA, CDR2 FQGNSA. CDR3 amino acids: CASSPGQGFYGYTF.